Shown below are 8 T cell receptor beta chains from a single sample sequenced in a study of blood T cell repertoires in COVID-19. Using immunoSEQ multiplex PCR, the repertoire was profiled, and TCRdb retains in-frame clones only, with some absent. The data contain around 270,000 clones, 88% of them singletons. The sequenced sample consisted of peripheral blood. The receptors originated from a man aged 60 to 75 who had recovered from COVID-19.

The chain has TRBV7-3 and TRBJ2-5; D might be TRBD2 (7 bases). The germline CDR1 and CDR2 sequences are SGHTA and FQGTGA. V was trimmed by 5 bases and J by 5 bases, leaving 18 bases between them. The CDR3 runs to 15 residues. CDR3 region: CASSPFAGARETQYF. CDR3 in DNA: TGTGCCAGCAGCCCCTTTGCGGGGGCTCGTGAGACCCAGTACTTC. Looking up the rest from reference TRBV7-3 and TRBJ2-5 gives the full variable domain: GAGVSQTPSNKVTEKGKYVELRCDPISGHTALYWYRQSLGQGPEFLIYFQGTGAADDSGLPNDRFFAVRPEGSVSTLKIQRTERGDSAVYLCASSPFAGARETQYFGPGTRLLVL.

This chain uses TRBV11-3 with TRBJ2-1; D not resolved. V gave up 0 bases and J gave up 0 bases, with 6 bases separating them. Looked up from germline, CDR1 is SGHNT and CDR2 is YENEEA. The CDR3 is 15 amino acids. The DNA of the CDR3 is TGTGCCAGCAGCTTAGATAGTTTCTCCTACAATGAGCAGTTCTTC. This sequence encodes CASSLDSFSYNEQFF. Together with reference TRBV11-3 and TRBJ2-1, the CDR3 gives the full variable domain: EAGVVQSPRYKIIEKKQPVAFWCNPISGHNTLYWYLQNLGQGPELLIRYENEEAVDDSQLPKDRFSAERLKGVDSTLKIQPAELGDSAVYLCASSLDSFSYNEQFFGPGTRLTVL.

V and J are TRBV2 and TRBJ2-7; D is perhaps TRBD2 (6 bases). The V gene lost 6 bases and the J gene lost 0 bases, with 18 bases spanning the gap. The germline CDR1 and CDR2 sequences are SNHLY and FYNNEI. The CDR3 runs 16 residues. As DNA, the CDR3 is TGTGCCAGCAGACCCGGGGAGGTACTAATCTCCTACGAGCAGTACTTC. It is translated as CASRPGEVLISYEQYF.

This clone was detected only once. Additional DNA sequences in this sample encode the identical CDR3. The chain uses TRBV5-1 and TRBJ1-4; 8 bases line up with TRBD1. Germline CDR1 reads SGHRS; CDR2 reads YFSETQ. The CDR3 length is 14 residues. J gave up 8 bases and V 4 bases, and 7 bases lay outside the gene matches. CDR3 amino acids: CASSIGQGREKLFF. As DNA, the CDR3 is TGCGCCAGCAGCATCGGACAGGGCCGAGAAAAACTGTTTTTT.

V is TRBV2 and J is TRBJ2-2; TRBD2 matches at 7 bases. Losses at the gene ends were 3 bases for V and 4 bases for J; bases not matched to a gene: 8. Germline V CDR1 and CDR2: SNHLY, FYNNEI. The CDR3 totals 16 residues. The CDR3 sequence is CASSEGGFASTGELFF. In nucleotides, the CDR3 is TGTGCCAGCAGTGAGGGAGGGTTCGCGAGCACCGGGGAGCTGTTTTTT.

The chain recombines TRBV4-2 with TRBJ1-2, with TRBD1 matching over 10 bases. The V gene's germline CDR1 is LGHNA and CDR2 YNFKEQ. With 0 bases clipped from V and 3 bases from J, the junction kept 7 bases outside the gene matches. The CDR3 is 17 residues long. CDR3 DNA sequence: TGTGCCAGCAGCCAAGATTCATTCGGGACAGGGGACTATGGCTACACCTTC. Its protein product is CASSQDSFGTGDYGYTF.

The chain is built from TRBV5-4 and TRBJ1-2; D gene ambiguous. V lost 2 bases to trimming and J lost 4 bases, with 12 bases between them. This CDR3 is 14 amino acids long. The V gene's germline CDR1 is SGHNT and CDR2 YYREEE (reference sequence). The CDR3 protein is CASSLEQKVYGYTF. CDR3 coding DNA: TGTGCCAGCAGCTTAGAACAGAAAGTCTATGGCTACACCTTC.

The chain joins TRBV5-6 to TRBJ1-2; TRBD1 agrees at 7 bases. Germline V gives CDR1 SGHDT, CDR2 YYEEEE. The length of the CDR3 is 16 residues. V shed 3 bases and J 3 bases; nucleotides not matched to a gene: 11. CDR3 residues: CASSSLGQAKYYGYTF. The CDR3, as DNA: TGTGCCAGCAGCTCTCTAGGACAGGCTAAGTACTATGGCTACACCTTC.